These T cell receptor beta chains were read from a single sample in a study of blood T cells in healthy people across ages. TCRdb re-analysed the 5' RACE reads in MiXCR, keeping a single row per CDR3 protein. The top ten hold 3% to 4% of the sample, which has approximately 800,000 distinct CDR3 sequences, around 25% seen once. These same data were also listed under a study on T cells of mothers and their children.

Sequencing input: blood. The receptors shown here come from a boy younger than 18 in good health. The CDR3 runs from the conserved cysteine through the conserved F or W. Fields, in order: CDR3 protein, CDR3 DNA, D gene, clone size, J gene, V gene. A D gene is named only where the DNA matches it firmly. Clone size is stated in some rows and not others, as once, few, many or a class when expanded.

CASSLRLAGLMADTQYF | TGTGCCAGCAGCTTGCGACTAGCGGGACTCATGGCAGATACGCAGTATTTT | TRBD2 | few | TRBJ2-3 | TRBV5-5
CASSQEWGYEQYF | TGTGCCAGCAGCCAAGAATGGGGCTACGAGCAGTACTTC | . | few | TRBJ2-7 | TRBV3-1
CASSFLGHLNTEAFF | TGCGCCAGCAGCTTTTTAGGACATCTGAACACTGAAGCTTTCTTT | . | many | TRBJ1-1 | TRBV5-1
CSVLGTSGNRNEQFF | TGCAGCGTTCTGGGGACTAGCGGGAACCGTAATGAGCAGTTCTTC | TRBD2 | . | TRBJ2-1 | TRBV29-1
CASRSPVGTNTGELFF | TGTGCCAGCAGGTCCCCAGTTGGGACGAACACCGGGGAGTTGTTTTTT | . | . | TRBJ2-2 | TRBV6-2/TRBV6-3
CASSFGTQETQYF | TGTGCCAGCAGTTTCGGGACTCAAGAGACCCAGTACTTC | . | . | TRBJ2-5 | TRBV12-3/TRBV12-4
CASSSRDNEATQYF | TGTGCCAGCAGTTCCCGGGACAATGAGGCTACGCAGTATTTT | . | few | TRBJ2-3 | TRBV7-9
CASSWERPDGYTF | TGTGCCAGCAGTTGGGAGCGACCGGATGGCTACACCTTC | . | few | TRBJ1-2 | TRBV28
CAIRASGRAEETQYF | TGTGCCATCAGAGCTAGCGGGAGGGCAGAAGAGACCCAGTACTTT | TRBD2 | . | TRBJ2-5 | TRBV10-3
CASSIPGERFYQPQHF | TGTGCCAGCAGTATCCCCGGGGAGCGGTTCTATCAGCCCCAGCATTTT | . | . | TRBJ1-5 | TRBV28
CASSPGLAGITDTQYF | TGTGCCAGCAGCCCTGGACTAGCGGGGATCACAGATACGCAGTATTTT | TRBD2 | few | TRBJ2-3 | TRBV7-2
CASSLLVADTQYF | TGTGCCAGCAGCTTGCTAGTCGCAGATACGCAGTATTTT | . | few | TRBJ2-3 | TRBV7-8
CASSLTGTAPKETQYF | TGTGCCAGCAGCTTAACGGGGACTGCCCCAAAAGAGACCCAGTACTTC | . | . | TRBJ2-5 | TRBV7-3
CASSLGGSLNTEAFF | TGTGCCAGCAGCCTAGGGGGCAGCCTTAACACTGAAGCTTTCTTT | TRBD1 | many | TRBJ1-1 | TRBV7-9
CAIRLAVSETQYF | TGTGCCATCAGACTAGCTGTATCGGAGACCCAGTACTTC | . | few | TRBJ2-5 | TRBV10-3
CASGYPGRSEQYF | TGTGCCAGCGGATACCCAGGGAGGAGCGAGCAGTACTTC | . | . | TRBJ2-7 | TRBV28
CASSGGSAGANVLTF | TGTGCCAGCAGTGGCGGGAGTGCAGGGGCCAACGTCCTGACTTTC | TRBD2 | . | TRBJ2-6 | TRBV28
CASSSGSPGGYGYTF | TGTGCCAGCAGCTCCGGGTCCCCGGGAGGATATGGCTACACCTTC | . | few | TRBJ1-2 | TRBV7-6
CSARRAAGETQYF | TGCAGTGCTAGAAGGGCAGCTGGGGAGACCCAGTACTTC | . | . | TRBJ2-5 | TRBV20-1
CASSYTTGEAFF | TGTGCCAGCAGTTACACAACGGGAGAGGCTTTCTTT | . | few | TRBJ1-1 | TRBV6-2/TRBV6-3
CASSPGRVSDTEAFF | TGTGCCAGCAGCCCCGGCCGTGTATCAGACACTGAAGCTTTCTTT | . | . | TRBJ1-1 | TRBV7-3
CASSLGLASSYEQYF | TGTGCCAGCAGCTTGGGACTAGCGAGCTCCTACGAGCAGTACTTC | TRBD2 | few | TRBJ2-7 | TRBV11-1
CASSLGAGSSADTQYF | TGCGCCAGCAGCTTGGGGGCCGGTTCTAGCGCAGATACGCAGTATTTT | . | . | TRBJ2-3 | TRBV5-1
CASSLTASSSGANVLTF | TGTGCCAGCAGCTTGACGGCATCTAGCTCTGGGGCCAACGTCCTGACTTTC | . | . | TRBJ2-6 | TRBV7-2
CASSVPGPGFPFATQYF | TGTGCCAGCAGTGTCCCGGGACCCGGGTTCCCTTTTGCGACCCAGTACTTC | . | few | TRBJ2-5 | TRBV28
CATAGLAGSEQYF | TGTGCCACCGCGGGACTAGCGGGATCCGAGCAGTACTTC | TRBD2 | . | TRBJ2-7 | TRBV2
CAGRAPNTGELFF | TGTGCCGGCAGGGCCCCGAACACCGGGGAGCTGTTTTTT | . | . | TRBJ2-2 | TRBV7-6
CAISEPGLAGGSYEQYF | TGTGCCATCAGTGAGCCGGGACTAGCGGGAGGCTCCTACGAGCAGTACTTC | TRBD2 | . | TRBJ2-7 | TRBV10-3
CASSTLLAGVFF | TGTGCCAGCAGCACGCTACTAGCGGGAGTTTTCTTC | TRBD2 | few | TRBJ2-1 | TRBV7-2
CASSLIGQGEETQYF | TGTGCCAGCAGTTTAATCGGGCAGGGCGAGGAGACCCAGTACTTC | . | few | TRBJ2-5 | TRBV28
CSVEGWASGISNEQFF | TGCAGCGTTGAGGGGTGGGCTAGCGGGATCTCGAATGAGCAGTTCTTC | TRBD2 | . | TRBJ2-1 | TRBV29-1
CASSQQGGGSNQPQHF | TGTGCCAGCAGCCAACAGGGGGGCGGTAGCAATCAGCCCCAGCATTTT | TRBD1 | few | TRBJ1-5 | TRBV28
CASSQQGNIGSPLHF | TGTGCCAGCAGCCAACAGGGGAATATAGGCTCACCCCTCCACTTT | TRBD1 | . | TRBJ1-6 | TRBV7-2
CASSAAQNTEAFF | TGTGCCAGCAGTGCGGCGCAGAACACTGAAGCTTTCTTT | . | . | TRBJ1-1 | TRBV6-4
CASSSQGIDTGELFF | TGTGCCAGCAGCTCCCAGGGTATTGACACCGGGGAGCTGTTTTTT | . | . | TRBJ2-2 | TRBV7-3
CASSFGTSGRMNIQYF | TGTGCCAGCAGCTTCGGGACTAGCGGGAGAATGAACATTCAGTACTTC | TRBD2 | few | TRBJ2-4 | TRBV7-2
CAWTAQLSSYEQYF | TGTGCCTGGACAGCCCAACTAAGCTCCTACGAGCAGTACTTC | . | . | TRBJ2-7 | TRBV30
CASSLEDRVRIQETQYF | TGTGCCAGCAGTTTAGAGGACAGGGTTCGAATCCAAGAGACCCAGTACTTC | TRBD1 | . | TRBJ2-5 | TRBV28
CSAWTPGDRGLDTQYF | TGCAGCGCTTGGACCCCTGGGGACAGGGGGCTTGATACGCAGTATTTT | TRBD1 | many | TRBJ2-3 | TRBV29-1
CASSYSGNPDEQYF | TGTGCCAGCAGTTACTCGGGGAACCCCGACGAGCAGTACTTC | . | few | TRBJ2-7 | TRBV6-5
CSAGLSGKTGELFF | TGCAGTGCTGGGCTAAGCGGTAAAACCGGGGAGCTGTTTTTT | . | few | TRBJ2-2 | TRBV20-1
CASRGDSQETQYF | TGTGCCAGCAGAGGGGACAGTCAAGAGACCCAGTACTTC | TRBD1 | . | TRBJ2-5 | TRBV27
CASSLTFEQYF | TGTGCCAGCAGTTTGACGTTCGAGCAGTACTTC | . | . | TRBJ2-7 | TRBV28
CASRKTGTFMYPGTQYF | TGTGCCAGCAGGAAGACCGGGACATTTATGTATCCGGGTACGCAGTATTTT | . | few | TRBJ2-3 | TRBV21-1
CASSFVRTSEDTQYF | TGTGCCAGCAGCTTCGTCAGGACTAGTGAGGATACGCAGTATTTT | TRBD2 | . | TRBJ2-3 | TRBV11-2
CASSLDSVFSGNTIYF | TGTGCCAGCAGCTTAGATTCGGTGTTCTCTGGAAACACCATATATTTT | . | . | TRBJ1-3 | TRBV7-2
CASTLGSYEQFF | TGTGCCAGCACCCTGGGGAGCTATGAGCAGTTCTTC | . | few | TRBJ2-1 | TRBV7-9
CASSVDGPQETQYF | TGTGCCAGCAGCGTAGACGGCCCCCAAGAGACCCAGTACTTC | . | . | TRBJ2-5 | TRBV9
CASSLATGQGSEKLFF | TGCGCCAGCAGCTTGGCCACGGGACAGGGGAGTGAAAAACTGTTTTTT | TRBD1 | few | TRBJ1-4 | TRBV5-1
CASSDSTGPGANVLTF | TGTGCCAGCAGTGACTCGACAGGGCCTGGGGCCAACGTCCTGACTTTC | TRBD1 | few | TRBJ2-6 | TRBV6-2/TRBV6-3
CSARDIGLAGPYQETQYF | TGCAGTGCTAGAGATATAGGACTAGCGGGACCGTACCAAGAGACCCAGTACTTC | TRBD2 | many | TRBJ2-5 | TRBV20-1